This TCR beta chain is from a study of Graves' ophthalmopathy and Graves' hyperthyroidism. Findings and caveats of the study: Detected in blood as well were most expanded thyroid clonotypes with frequency above 0.001. The model forecast ophthalmopathy progression, reaching 60% to 71% sensitivity and around 73% specificity.

Serum thyroxine and TRAb, along with clinical symptoms, thyroid ultrasound and orbital computed tomography, were what diagnosis relied on. PBMCs were density-gradient isolated from approximately 9.8 ml fresh blood. This CDR3 is 13 amino acids long. The V end was cut by 5 bases, the J end by 4 bases, with 14 bases between. CDR1 and CDR2 (germline): DFQATT, SNEGSKA (reference sequence). The sample holds many counts of this clonotype. Its matching antigen is unknown. Amplifying from RNA transcripts, the study obtained TCR beta CDR3 regions. The library came from an HTBI-primed first-round RT-PCR and a second-round multiplex PCR. TCRdb processed the multiplex PCR reads anew with MiXCR; each CDR3 protein has one entry. In the table there are some 350,000 distinct CDR3 sequences, approximately 17% of which are singletons.

The TCR was taken from an adult woman with stable Graves' hyperthyroidism. The chain uses TRBV20-1 and TRBJ1-2; the D gene is possibly TRBD1 (5 bases). The sequenced sample consisted of peripheral blood. The DNA for the CDR3 is TGCAGTGCTCTGGGACTTTGGGGCTATGGCTACACCTTC. Protein: CSALGLWGYGYTF.